One sample yielded the 2 T cell receptor beta chains listed below, sequenced in a study of spatial heterogeneity in lung cancer. The time point is: sample taken at primary tumor resection. TCRdb re-called the 5' RACE reads with MiXCR, one entry per CDR3 protein. The table lists about 5,500 distinct CDR3 sequences, under 15% of them singletons. This specimen consisted of lung tissue, obtained at surgery. The receptors come from a human donor with early-stage non-small cell lung cancer.

This clonotype qualifies as medium-sized. The size of this beta chain means little, since it is a stray read in a library made for alpha chains. The chain has TRBV7-3 and TRBJ1-1; D call uncertain. Trimming cost V 0 bases and J 3 bases, with 8 bases left between them. From germline, CDR1 is SGHTA and CDR2 FQGTGA. This CDR3 has 14 amino acids. The CDR3 sequence is CASSLTSGDTEAFF. The CDR3 bases are TGTGCCAGCAGCTTAACGTCTGGGGACACTGAAGCTTTCTTT.

This clonotype was counted a few times. This beta chain is a stray sequence in a library constructed for alpha chains; its clone size is not meaningful. The J gene is TRBJ2-7, the V gene TRBV20-1; 8 bases match TRBD2. Germline V gene data show CDR1 as DFQATT and CDR2 as SNEGSKA (reference sequence). The CDR3 runs 16 residues. Germline trimming cut 3 bases from V and 7 bases from J; bases unmatched to any gene: 17. As DNA, the CDR3 is TGCAGTGCTAGCGAGACGCGTCGGGGGGGCCTGAAAGAGCAGTACTTC. As protein: CSASETRRGGLKEQYF.